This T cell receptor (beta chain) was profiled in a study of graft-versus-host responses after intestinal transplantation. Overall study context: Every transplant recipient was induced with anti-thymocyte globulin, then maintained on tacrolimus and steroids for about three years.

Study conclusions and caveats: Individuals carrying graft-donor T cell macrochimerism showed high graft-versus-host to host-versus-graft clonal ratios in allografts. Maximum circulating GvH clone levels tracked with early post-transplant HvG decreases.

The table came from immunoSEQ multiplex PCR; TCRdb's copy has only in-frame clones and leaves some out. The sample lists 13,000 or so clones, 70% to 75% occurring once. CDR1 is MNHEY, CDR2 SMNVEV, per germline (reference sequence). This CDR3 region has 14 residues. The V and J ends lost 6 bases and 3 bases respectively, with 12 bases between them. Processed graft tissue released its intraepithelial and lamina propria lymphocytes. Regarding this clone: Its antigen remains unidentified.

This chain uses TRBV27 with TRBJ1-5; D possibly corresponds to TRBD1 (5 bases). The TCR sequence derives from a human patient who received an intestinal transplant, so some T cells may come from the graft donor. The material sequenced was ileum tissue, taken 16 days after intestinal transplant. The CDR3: CASRTEGNNQPQHF. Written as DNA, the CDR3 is TGTGCCAGCAGGACGGAGGGGAACAATCAGCCCCAGCATTTT.